The clone carrying this T cell receptor beta chain came up a few times. Its antigen is not identified. The CDR3 has 13 amino acids. Looked up from germline, CDR1 is SQVTM and CDR2 is ANQGSEA. V was clipped by 7 bases and J by 2 bases; unmatched bases: 7. This entry comes from a study of T cells after yellow fever vaccination. Study-wide results and caveats: Reappearing after the booster were most of the clones from primary vaccination (around 96% CD4, 70% to 90% CD8).

A single record per CDR3 protein comes from TCRdb applying MiXCR to the 5' RACE reads. The sample holds some 560,000 distinct CDR3 sequences, roughly 21% seen once. The sample consisted of PBMCs, taken 15 days after the yellow fever booster vaccination. This receptor was obtained from a man aged 30 to 39 who received the YFV17D yellow fever vaccine. V gene TRBV29-1 combines with J gene TRBJ1-1; 7 bases map to TRBD1. CDR3 bases: TGCAGCGGGGCAGGGGGTCTTAACACTGAAGCTTTCTTT. As protein: CSGAGGLNTEAFF.